The sequence of this T cell receptor (beta chain) was determined in a study of blood T cell repertoires in COVID-19. Study overall: The United States, Italy and Spain provided the acute and convalescent COVID-19 samples. T cells, B-cell-depleted T cells, or PBMCs supplied cDNA or gDNA.

Per the original methods: By means of reference gene primer amplification, nucleated cell counts were estimated. Assay used: immunoSEQ multiplex PCR; TCRdb lists only in-frame clones, some missing. Clone size and V and J calls were adopted from that table, with D and trimming inferred from the DNA. The repertoire consists of about 400,000 clones, with nearly 90% occurring once and the leading ten covering approximately 2.1%. Trimming shortened V by 5 bases and J by 0 bases, and 11 bases separated the two germline ends. CDR1 is LNHDA and CDR2 is SQIVND in the germline V gene (reference sequence). The CDR3 consists of 15 residues. Cohort allocation depended upon clinical history that participants reported.

The chain is built from TRBV19 and TRBJ1-3; D is ambiguous. This receptor was obtained from a woman aged 40-49 years with acute COVID-19. Specimen: PBMCs or T cells enriched from blood (not recorded which). The CDR3 sequence: CASSFLRNSGNTIYF. In nucleotides, the CDR3 is TGTGCCAGTAGTTTCCTCAGGAACTCTGGAAACACCATATATTTT.